What follows are 23 T cell receptor beta chains derived from one specimen sequenced in a study of glioma-infiltrating T cells. Amplification of TCR alpha and beta CDR3 regions from RNA used iRepertoire nested multiplex PCR. TCRdb re-called the multiplex PCR reads through MiXCR, storing one row per CDR3 protein. The sample holds 300,000 to 450,000 distinct CDR3 sequences, more than 35% seen once. Sequenced sample: glioma tissue, nonneoplastic brain tissue, or PBMCs (not recorded which). The source is a human donor with low-grade glioma or glioblastoma, undergoing nonglioma brain surgery, or in good health (not recorded which).

This clonotype was counted between two and nine times. This chain uses TRBV4-2 with TRBJ2-7; possibly TRBD1 for D (5 bases). Per germline, CDR1 LGHNA and CDR2 YNFKEQ. The CDR3 has 13 residues. V lost 1 base, J lost 2 bases, and 6 bases lay in between. This CDR3 is CASSQGGPYEQYF. CDR3 bases: TGTGCCAGCAGCCAAGGGGGCCCCTACGAGCAGTACTTC.

This clonotype was detected only a few times. This chain uses TRBV12-5 with TRBJ1-5; no definite D call. The CDR3 is 15 amino acids. Germline V gene lookup returns CDR1 LGHNT and CDR2 FRNRAP. The V end was cut by 9 bases, the J end by 2 bases, with 17 bases between. The DNA of the CDR3 is TGTGCTAGGCCCGGACGAGGTCGCGGCAATCAGCCCCAGCATTTT. Amino acids: CARPGRGRGNQPQHF.

This clonotype has ten or more counts. V gene TRBV7-2 combines with J gene TRBJ2-7; no clear D. Germline-derived CDR1 and CDR2 are SGHTA and FQGNSA. The CDR3 runs to 14 residues. The germline V and J ends were trimmed by 0 bases and 3 bases, with 9 bases remaining between them. CDR3 sequence: CASSLAFRNYEQYF. CDR3 DNA sequence: TGTGCCAGCAGCTTAGCGTTCCGGAACTACGAGCAGTACTTC.

There are a few counts of this clonotype. The V and J genes are TRBV20-1 and TRBJ2-3, with 8 bases that match TRBD2. The CDR3 spans 13 residues. The germline V gene encodes CDR1 DFQATT and CDR2 SNEGSKA (reference sequence). V was pared by 3 bases and J by 5 bases, with 4 bases of the junction left unmatched. The CDR3 sequence: CSASGRAIDTQYF. DNA of the CDR3: TGCAGTGCTAGCGGGAGGGCTATAGATACGCAGTATTTT.

The chain is built from TRBV11-2 and TRBJ2-5, with D perhaps TRBD1 (6 bases). This CDR3 region has 13 residues. Per the germline V gene, CDR1 is SGHAT and CDR2 is FQNNGV. The germline V and J ends were trimmed by 1 base and 3 bases, with 6 bases remaining between them. CDR3 nucleotides: TGTGCCAGCAGCTTAGGGACAGAAGAGACCCAGTACTTC. Protein product: CASSLGTEETQYF.

In this sample, this clonotype turned up a few times. The chain joins TRBV7-9 to TRBJ1-3, with D perhaps TRBD1 (5 bases). Trimming stripped 1 base from V and 4 bases from J, with 17 bases between. The germline gives CDR1 SEHNR, CDR2 FQNEAQ (reference sequence). This CDR3 has 17 amino acids. CDR3 in DNA: TGTGCCAGCAGCTTAGTTCTCGGGCAGGGATCCGGAAACACCATATATTTT. Amino acids: CASSLVLGQGSGNTIYF.

This clonotype was detected a few times. The CDR3 spells CASSRTSGRADTQYF. The CDR3 nucleotides read TGCGCCAGCAGCCGGACTAGCGGGAGGGCAGATACGCAGTATTTT. The chain links TRBV4-1 to TRBJ2-3; TRBD2 matches 15 bases. In germline, CDR1 is MGHRA, CDR2 YSYEKL. V lost 4 bases to trimming and J lost 4 bases; unmatched junction nucleotides: 0. CDR3 length: 15 residues.

The table lists this clonotype with a count of one. A much larger clonotype is one base distant, so this may be a read error. The V call is TRBV27, the J call TRBJ1-6; no firm D call. The CDR3 is made up of 16 amino acids. Looked up from germline, CDR1 is MNHEY and CDR2 is SMNVEV (reference sequence). The CDR3 here is CASSLFGISYSSPLHF. CDR3 DNA sequence: TGTGCCAGCAGTTTATTCGGGATCTCCTATAGTTCACCCCTCCACTTT.

On this clonotype: A much larger clone is a single base away; this may be a read error. The rearrangement joins TRBV6-1 to TRBJ1-5; D ambiguous. The germline V gene encodes CDR1 MNHNS and CDR2 SASEGT. The CDR3 runs 11 residues. The DNA for the CDR3 is TGTGCCAGCAGTTATGATCAGCTCCAGCATTTT. This encodes CASSYDQLQHF.

The sample holds a few counts of this clonotype. Mismatch with germline at one junction end may stem from a read error. The rearrangement uses TRBV28 and TRBJ2-2; D is perhaps TRBD2 (5 bases). This CDR3 region has 12 residues. The germline CDR1 and CDR2 sequences are MDHEN and SYDVKM. CDR3 residues: CASSLDTGKLFF. The CDR3 nucleotides read TGTGCCAGCAGTTTAGACACCGGGAAGCTGTTTTTT. The whole variable domain, remainder taken from reference TRBV28 and TRBJ2-2, is DVKVTQSSRYLVKRTGEKVFLECVQDMDHENMFWYRQDPGLGLRLIYFSYDVKMKEKGDIPEGYSVSREKKERFSLILESASTNQTSMYLCASSLDTGKLFFGEGSRLTVL.

The table lists this clonotype with a few counts. V and J are TRBV7-2 and TRBJ2-2; D remains unclear. There are 12 residues in the CDR3. Trimming left V 2 bases short and J 6 bases short, with 4 bases between. Germline lookup yields CDR1 SGHTA and CDR2 FQGNSA. The DNA for the CDR3 is TGTGCCAGCAGCTTAAATTCCGGGGAGCTGTTTTTT. Translation gives CASSLNSGELFF.

The gene calls are TRBV12-3 or TRBV12-4 and TRBJ1-2; a weak D match, TRBD1 (6 bases). This CDR3 spans 13 amino acids. Trimming removed 4 bases from V and 8 bases from J, with 14 bases in between. The CDR3 sequence: CASSSPGAQGYTF. The CDR3, as DNA: TGTGCCAGCAGTTCTCCGGGGGCGCAGGGCTACACCTTC.

This clonotype was seen only a few times. The chain has TRBV19 and TRBJ1-5; D unclear. The CDR3 has 13 amino acids. Germline CDR1 reads LNHDA; CDR2 reads SQIVND (reference sequence). V was trimmed by 3 bases and J by 5 bases, leaving 8 bases between them. The DNA for the CDR3 is TGTGCCAGTAGTATTAGCACGGATCAGCCCCAGCATTTT. Translated: CASSISTDQPQHF.

Turning to this clonotype: A single base separates this from a much larger clone, so it may be a read error. The chain joins TRBV28 to TRBJ1-2, with a weak D call TRBD1 (5 bases). The germline V gene has CDR1 MDHEN and CDR2 SYDVKM. The CDR3 totals 11 residues. The germline V and J ends were trimmed by 11 bases and 3 bases, with 10 bases remaining between them. The CDR3 loop is CAARGYYGYTF. CDR3 in DNA: TGTGCCGCCCGGGGCTACTATGGCTACACCTTC.

A few counts support this clonotype. This chain links TRBV7-2 with TRBJ2-6; D remains ambiguous. Germline values: CDR1 SGHTA, CDR2 FQGNSA. CDR3 size: 16 residues. The ends were cut back, 1 base at V and 0 bases at J, with 7 bases in the middle. CDR3 nucleotide sequence: TGTGCCAGCAGCTTAGGATGGGACTCTGGGGCCAACGTCCTGACTTTC. This gives the protein CASSLGWDSGANVLTF.

V usage is TRBV6-1 and J usage is TRBJ1-5; D is unresolved. The CDR3 has 15 amino acids. V gave up 0 bases and J gave up 2 bases, with 8 bases separating them. The V gene's germline CDR1 is MNHNS and CDR2 SASEGT. CDR3 in amino acids: CASSEASGRNQPQHF. The CDR3 DNA follows: TGTGCCAGCAGTGAAGCGAGTGGACGCAATCAGCCCCAGCATTTT.

Note on this clonotype: The CDR3 carries no conserved terminal phenylalanine or tryptophan, so it likely arises from a read error. The chain combines TRBV4-3 with TRBJ2-1; TRBD2 is a possible D gene (6 bases). Germline V gives CDR1 LGHNA, CDR2 YSLEER. This CDR3 has 18 amino acids. The V end lost 2 bases, the J end lost 13 bases, and 30 bases lay between the germline ends. CDR3 amino acids: CASSQKYTSRRAGETQFS. DNA of the CDR3: TGCGCCAGCAGCCAAAAATACACTAGCAGGAGGGCCGGAGAGACCCAGTTCTCC.

This chain joins TRBV25-1 and TRBJ2-7; 8 nucleotides match TRBD1. Trimming took 1 base from V and 3 from J; bases not matched to a gene: 5. Germline V gives CDR1 MGHDK, CDR2 SYGVNS. This CDR3 has 15 residues. The CDR3 DNA sequence: TGTGCCAGCAGTGAATGGGGGACAGGCTACTACGAGCAGTACTTC. Its protein product is CASSEWGTGYYEQYF.

The chain uses TRBV5-4 and TRBJ2-1; 7 positions match TRBD1. V lost 0 bases, J lost 7 bases, and 4 bases stayed unmatched. There are 14 residues in the CDR3. Germline values: CDR1 SGHNT, CDR2 YYREEE (reference sequence). CDR3 sequence: CASSLGQGNNEQFF. In DNA form, the CDR3 reads TGTGCCAGCAGCTTGGGACAGGGAAATAATGAGCAGTTCTTC.

This clonotype was observed many times. The V and J genes are TRBV20-1 and TRBJ1-4; 7 nucleotides line up with TRBD1. CDR3 length: 13 residues. With 4 bases clipped from V and 6 bases from J, the junction kept 5 bases outside the gene matches. Germline V CDR1 and CDR2: DFQATT, SNEGSKA (reference sequence). The CDR3 region is CSAMTGLDEKLFF. In DNA, the CDR3 is TGCAGTGCTATGACAGGGCTGGATGAAAAACTGTTTTTT.

About this clonotype itself: It may be a read error: a sequence one base away is much more abundant. The chain links TRBV20-1 to TRBJ2-1; 9 positions match TRBD2. The CDR3 is made up of 14 amino acids. CDR1 and CDR2 from the germline V gene are DFQATT and SNEGSKA (reference sequence). V was clipped by 3 bases and J by 10 bases; unmatched bases: 10. The CDR3 spells CSASRLAGSYEQFF. The CDR3 nucleotides read TGCAGTGCTAGTAGGCTAGCGGGATCCTACGAGCAGTTCTTC.

On this clonotype itself: This sequence may be a read error, since a much larger clone differs from it by one base. The chain recombines TRBV7-2 with TRBJ2-3; TRBD2 might be the D (5 bases). V was clipped by 3 bases and J by 7 bases, with 14 bases between them. Per germline, CDR1 SGHTA and CDR2 FQGNSA. This CDR3 has 14 residues. This CDR3 reads CASSLDSAQYTQYF. CDR3 DNA: TGTGCCAGCAGCTTGGATAGCGCCCAGTATACGCAGTATTTT.

As concerns this clonotype: This may come from a read error, since a much larger clone is one base off. The CDR3 bases are TGTGCCAGCAGTCCACTAGAGAGATCCTACAATGAGCAGTTCTTC. Translated, it gives CASSPLERSYNEQFF. The chain couples TRBV6-2 or TRBV6-3 to TRBJ2-1; D possibly corresponds to TRBD2 (5 bases). Per the germline V gene, CDR1 is MNHEY and CDR2 is SVGEGT. The CDR3 consists of 15 residues. V gave up 5 bases and J gave up 1 base, with 12 bases separating them.